This is a list of T cell receptor beta chains from one sample in a study of blood T cell repertoires in COVID-19. Method: immunoSEQ multiplex PCR; TCRdb's copy keeps in-frame clones and lacks some. The sample holds 160,000 or so clones, approximately 88% seen once. Sequenced: PBMCs or T cells enriched from blood (not recorded which). The receptors were gathered from a woman in her fifties or sixties who had recovered from COVID-19. CDR3s include the opening cysteine and the closing phenylalanine or tryptophan. D genes are given only for firm matches. Size is omitted from some rows. Given values are once, few, many or a class for expanded clones.

J gene: TRBJ2-1
clone size: NA
V gene: TRBV9
D gene: TRBD2
CDR3 protein: CASRQTGGADNEQFF
CDR3 DNA: TGTGCCAGCAGACAGACCGGGGGGGCGGACAATGAGCAGTTCTTC

J gene: TRBJ1-5
clone size: NA
V gene: TRBV7-6
D gene: NA
CDR3 protein: CASSEATGSNQPQHF
CDR3 DNA: TGTGCCAGCAGCGAAGCGACAGGTAGCAATCAGCCCCAGCATTTT

J gene: TRBJ2-5
clone size: NA
V gene: TRBV10-1
D gene: TRBD1
CDR3 protein: CASSESKEGTDRETQYF
CDR3 DNA: TGCGCCAGCAGTGAGTCCAAAGAAGGGACAGACCGTGAGACCCAGTACTTC

J gene: TRBJ1-5
clone size: NA
V gene: TRBV2
D gene: NA
CDR3 protein: CASSEFSGLDQPQHF
CDR3 DNA: TGTGCCAGCAGTGAATTCTCGGGTCTGGATCAGCCCCAGCATTTT

J gene: TRBJ2-1
clone size: NA
V gene: TRBV20-1
D gene: NA
CDR3 protein: CSACESSYNEQFF
CDR3 DNA: TGCAGTGCTTGTGAGAGCTCCTACAATGAGCAGTTCTTC

J gene: TRBJ1-1
clone size: NA
V gene: TRBV5-5
D gene: TRBD1
CDR3 protein: CASSSTGAMNTEAFF
CDR3 DNA: TGTGCCAGCAGCTCAACAGGGGCGATGAACACTGAAGCTTTCTTT

J gene: TRBJ1-2
clone size: NA
V gene: TRBV3-1/TRBV3-2
D gene: NA
CDR3 protein: CASSPIWGGCSF
CDR3 DNA: TGTGCCAGCAGCCCGATTTGGGGGGGATGCTCCTTC

J gene: TRBJ1-2
clone size: NA
V gene: TRBV7-9
D gene: TRBD1
CDR3 protein: CASSIRDRDGYTF
CDR3 DNA: TGTGCCAGCAGCATCCGGGACAGGGATGGCTACACCTTC

J gene: TRBJ2-1
clone size: NA
V gene: TRBV11-1
D gene: TRBD1
CDR3 protein: CASRSTGGGIYNEQFF
CDR3 DNA: TGTGCCAGCAGATCTACAGGGGGCGGGATCTACAATGAGCAGTTCTTC

J gene: TRBJ1-1
clone size: few
V gene: TRBV6-5
D gene: NA
CDR3 protein: CASSFFDGDTEAFF
CDR3 DNA: TGTGCCAGCAGCTTCTTTGATGGAGACACTGAAGCTTTCTTT

J gene: TRBJ1-2
clone size: NA
V gene: TRBV7-9
D gene: NA
CDR3 protein: CASSLHSVKYGYTF
CDR3 DNA: TGTGCCAGCAGCTTACACAGTGTAAAGTATGGCTACACCTTC

J gene: TRBJ2-7
clone size: NA
V gene: TRBV4-1
D gene: TRBD1
CDR3 protein: CASSQLTGGSYEQYF
CDR3 DNA: TGCGCCAGCAGCCAACTAACAGGGGGTTCCTACGAGCAGTACTTC

J gene: TRBJ1-1
clone size: NA
V gene: TRBV7-2
D gene: NA
CDR3 protein: CASSLLRGAEAFF
CDR3 DNA: TGTGCCAGCAGCCTCCTCCGGGGGGCGGAAGCTTTCTTT

J gene: TRBJ1-2
clone size: NA
V gene: TRBV18
D gene: NA
CDR3 protein: CASSRIDRNYGYTF
CDR3 DNA: TGTGCCAGCTCACGTATCGACAGAAACTATGGCTACACCTTC

J gene: TRBJ1-3
clone size: few
V gene: TRBV18
D gene: NA
CDR3 protein: CASSRWDGSSGNTIYF
CDR3 DNA: TGTGCCAGCTCACGCTGGGACGGGAGCTCTGGAAACACCATATATTTT

J gene: TRBJ1-2
clone size: NA
V gene: TRBV29-1
D gene: TRBD1
CDR3 protein: CSVENRGKGYTF
CDR3 DNA: TGCAGCGTTGAAAACAGGGGGAAGGGCTACACCTTC

J gene: TRBJ1-5
clone size: NA
V gene: TRBV10-3
D gene: TRBD1
CDR3 protein: CASHYWTGGPYSNQPQHF
CDR3 DNA: TGTGCCAGCCACTACTGGACAGGGGGCCCGTATAGCAATCAGCCCCAGCATTTT

J gene: TRBJ2-5
clone size: NA
V gene: TRBV2
D gene: TRBD2
CDR3 protein: CASSEQRGSGQETQYF
CDR3 DNA: TGTGCCAGCAGTGAACAGCGGGGGTCGGGTCAAGAGACCCAGTACTTC

J gene: TRBJ2-3
clone size: NA
V gene: TRBV2
D gene: TRBD2
CDR3 protein: CASSEARLAVYTQYF
CDR3 DNA: TGTGCCAGCAGTGAAGCGAGACTAGCGGTTTATACGCAGTATTTT

J gene: TRBJ2-3
clone size: NA
V gene: TRBV4-3
D gene: NA
CDR3 protein: CASSQEDWATDTQYF
CDR3 DNA: TGCGCCAGCAGCCAAGAGGATTGGGCCACAGATACGCAGTATTTT